This entry lists 4 T cell receptor beta chains sequenced from one sample in a study of regulatory T cells in long-lasting Graves disease. As to time point: newly diagnosed GD, antithyroid drugs for less than 3 months. From RNA extracted from PBMCs, the TCR library was made. CDR3-region Arm-PCR and iRepertoire HTBI primers produced the TCR beta libraries. TCRdb used MiXCR to reprocess the multiplex PCR reads, holding one entry per CDR3 protein. The sample includes roughly 250,000 distinct CDR3 sequences, roughly 18% of them seen just once. This sample was shared with a second study, whose subject was T cells in Graves' hyperthyroidism and ophthalmopathy.

Specimen: peripheral blood mononuclear cells (PBMCs), collected at new diagnosis, from a patient treated with antithyroid drugs. Receptors originate from a woman aged 25-40 years with Graves disease.

This clonotype occurred a few times. This likely traces to a read error, being one base from a far larger clone. The chain uses TRBV7-2 and TRBJ2-7; no firm D call. CDR1 and CDR2 (germline): SGHTA, FQGNSA. With 4 bases removed from V and 5 bases from J, the gap between germline ends came to 9 bases. CDR3 size: 12 residues. CDR3 sequence (DNA): TGTGCCAGCAGCTCGTATGGGGACGAGCAGTACTTC. Protein product: CASSSYGDEQYF.

The rearrangement links TRBV20-1 to TRBJ1-5, with a tentative D call TRBD1 (6 bases). The germline V gene encodes CDR1 DFQATT and CDR2 SNEGSKA (reference sequence). The CDR3 is 17 residues long. V lost 3 bases and J lost 0, with 18 bases in between. The CDR3 DNA reads as TGCAGTGCTAGTCGGGGGGGGGCCCTGTATAGCAATCAGCCCCAGCATTTT. Translated, it gives CSASRGGALYSNQPQHF.

The chain is built from TRBV3-1 and TRBJ1-5, with D possibly being TRBD1 (5 bases). The CDR3 totals 15 residues. Germline lookup yields CDR1 LGHDT and CDR2 YNNKEL (reference sequence). V gave up 1 base and J gave up 2 bases, with 9 bases separating them. The DNA of the CDR3 is TGTGCCAGCAGCCAAGGGAGGGGAGGCAATCAGCCCCAGCATTTT. This sequence encodes CASSQGRGGNQPQHF.

This clonotype occurred many times. CDR3 coding DNA: TGCAGCGTTGAGGCTGGGGGGGACGAGACCCAGTACTTC. Translation gives CSVEAGGDETQYF. This rearrangement joins TRBV29-1 to TRBJ2-5; 7 bases are a match to TRBD2. Germline V gene data show CDR1 as SQVTM and CDR2 as ANQGSEA. The CDR3 is 13 amino acids. Unmatched junction bases numbered 6, after V lost 3 bases and J lost 5 bases.